This paragraph reports one T cell receptor (beta chain). Only a few counts were recorded for this clonotype. Its antigen specificity is not known. Base qualities are not at hand, and no much larger clone is one base apart. Library prep was done by RACE. TCRdb records NextSeq 500 as the sequencer. During library preparation, unique molecular identifiers were attached to individual cDNA molecules so that TCRs could be counted in a quantitative, reproducible way. From each blood RNA sample, both TCR alpha and TCR beta chains were sequenced. The authors' analysis ran thus. The median number of TCRs per sample was 85,000 to 100,000, ranging from about 20,000 to 700,000. The Decombinator software suite was used to annotate the V, J and CDR3 of the TCR reads. For PS versus PT1 abundance plots, all samples were subsampled to the same number of TCRs (28,000). Expanded TCRs were defined as absent before sensitization and observed at least eight times at the 2-week time point. In TCRdb, the public reads were trimmed at Q25 with fastp and aligned with MiXCR, with productive beta chains retained. CDR3 protein sequences are deduplicated, and each keeps its most common genes and DNA. The authors' filters were not applied to this entry. The sample table contains over 100,000 distinct CDR3 sequences; only one count was recorded for 9.2% of them. Jointly, the top ten make up approximately 3% of the sample.

The sample's time point, from its label and the paper: patch test 2, 6 weeks after DPC sensitization. The treatment or condition label, as the study defines it: therapeutic diphenylcyclopropenone sensitization with weekly scalp DPC. At every patch-test visit, the blood draw took place before the patch test was put on. Patients were considered eligible if aged 18 to 70, diagnosed with alopecia and deemed suitable for DPC therapy, and patients were excluded if pregnant. Total RNA was extracted from unfractionated whole blood that had been collected in Tempus Blood RNA tubes. This specimen belongs to a study of human T cells and chemical hapten exposure (dated by TCRdb to the early 2020s). For context, the study as a whole: For sensitization, 2% DPC in acetone was applied to a 2 cm by 2 cm area of upper inner arm skin. Throughout the approximately 23-week study period, patients were also given weekly therapeutic DPC doses on the scalp. Patch testing on the upper back used Finn chambers containing 0.01% DPC, with scoring done after 6 days according to International Contact Dermatitis Research Group standards. The mostly female patient cohort included alopecia areata with under or over 50% scalp involvement, alopecia totalis and alopecia universalis. Libraries were combined into a pool for sequencing, and differences in TCR yield between samples came mainly from small differences in library volumes within the pool. The study tracked peripheral blood TCR repertoire changes in vivo during primary and secondary sensitization to the hapten diphenylcyclopropenone (DPC) in alopecia patients. Blood samples were taken from patients before sensitization (week 0) and then at 2, 6 and about 24 weeks after DPC sensitization. Roughly 30 alopecia patients provided blood for TCR sequencing at one to four time points (pre-sensitization, 2, 6 and 24 weeks). Points the paper makes about the study in general: Patch test score correlated positively with the number of PT1 expanded TCRs, reaching significance at thresholds 8, 16 and 32 but not at 4. All patients had alopecia, a presumed autoimmune disease, so their immune response might differ from that of healthy individuals. Expanded TCRs formed significantly more large CDR3 similarity clusters than pre-sensitization or healthy control sets, consistent with antigen-driven responses. No change with DPC sensitization was found in the number of TCRs above 1 in 1000 frequency, and no evidence of global repertoire structure alterations was found. After repeated subsampling, the strength of the expansion versus patch-test correlation and the threshold at which it became significant changed.

The V end gives up 2 bases and the J end 5 bases, leaving 6 bases in the junction not matched to a gene. CDR1 and CDR2, looked up from the germline V gene (reference sequence), are MNHEY and SMNVEV. The CDR3 goes from the cysteine to the phenylalanine over 15 residues. The CDR3 DNA has 45 bases and is translated from base 1. Specimen: whole blood, collected in connection with sensitization to the hapten diphenylcyclopropenone (DPC). This TCR was recovered from a woman in her thirties or forties with alopecia areata. Some clones in this sample may be carry-over from other donors' samples. The chain was built from TRBV27 and TRBJ1-1; TRBD1 lines up with 9 middle nucleotides. CDR3 loop: CASSLRGTGYTEAFF. The sequenced DNA is TGTGCCAGCAGTTTAAGGGGGACAGGGTATACTGAAGCTTTCTTT.